The source of this T cell receptor beta chain is a study of shared clonotypes between healthy human individuals. Generated by immunoSEQ multiplex PCR, the TCRdb table keeps only in-frame clones and is missing some. Found here are hundreds of thousands of clones, around 67% of them singletons; the top ten hold 10% to 13%. With regard to this clone: Its antigen is unidentified.

Study results and limitations: What limited the represented genetic and exposure-history diversity was the small number of donors.

Material: memory CD4+ T cells sorted from blood. The subset here: CD45RA-negative fraction. This receptor was taken from a man younger than 40 in good health.

The CDR3 is CASSERGGLAGYLKQYF. The CDR3 region has the DNA TGCGCCAGCAGTGAGAGGGGGGGACTAGCGGGGTATCTAAAACAGTATTTT. This sequence joins TRBV10-2 and TRBJ2-3; 13 bases are a match to TRBD2. CDR1 WSHSY and CDR2 SAAADI come from the germline V gene. CDR3 length: 17 amino acids. V shed 2 bases and J 12 bases; nucleotides not matched to a gene: 14.